The 11 T cell receptor beta chains below were found in one sample sequenced in a study of tumor-infiltrating lymphocytes in primary liver carcinoma (dated by TCRdb to between 2016 and 2019). Sequencer: Illumina HiSeq 2500. TCRbeta-specific cDNA was reverse-transcribed from around 500 ng total RNA using a constant-region primer and ProtoScript II reverse transcriptase. TCRbeta libraries were built with three nested multiplex PCR rounds, a slightly modified ARM-PCR procedure. Multiplex TRBV1-TRBV30 forward primers and a Cbeta reverse primer were used in the first two PCR rounds, each of which was run for roughly 10 cycles. TCRdb reanalyzed the raw reads on its own, using fastp at Q25 for trimming and MiXCR for clone calling, and kept in-frame beta chains. Duplicate CDR3 protein sequences are folded into a single record with the most common DNA and genes. In this sample the table shows 100,000 to 150,000 distinct CDR3 sequences, 64% of which occur a single time. The top ten clonotypes cover around 8.4% of the sample.

Without any cell sorting, total RNA and DNA were co-extracted from about 20-30 mg of bulk tissue using the AllPrep DNA/RNA mini kit. Sequenced: liver tumor tissue from sampling region 3. The cell subset or site label, as the study defines it: tumor region T3, left-lateral pole. The receptors originated from a woman in her fifties or sixties with primary liver carcinoma and hepatitis B virus infection.

The count of this clonotype is one. Since the CDR3 does not end with the conserved phenylalanine or tryptophan, this likely comes from a read error. No DNA is shown, since the ends of the CDR3 on it are uncertain; the CDR3 is the one TCRdb lists. The rearrangement links TRBV11-2 to TRBJ2-2. The germline V gene encodes CDR1 SGHAT and CDR2 FQNNGV. With termini counted, the CDR3 has 13 amino acids. The CDR3 here is CASNLDRIGELFS.

This clonotype was recorded a few times. In DNA form, the CDR3 reads TGCGCCAGCAGCGGGGGACTAGCGGGCTCCTACGAGCAGTACTTC. Amino acid sequence: CASSGGLAGSYEQYF. The chain joins TRBV5-1 to TRBJ2-7, with 12 bases identical to TRBD2. Germline lookup yields CDR1 SGHRS and CDR2 YFSETQ. The V segment lost 4 bases and the J segment 0 bases; nucleotides outside the gene matches: 2. The CDR3 covers 15 residues.

This clonotype has ten or more counts. This chain connects TRBV4-1 to TRBJ1-4; possible D gene TRBD1, 6 bases. CDR1 and CDR2 (germline): MGHRA, YSYEKL. This CDR3 has 16 residues. The V end lost 0 bases, the J end lost 7 bases, and 15 bases lay between the germline ends. CDR3 loop: CASSQDRGGASEKLFF. The CDR3 nucleotides are TGCGCCAGCAGCCAAGATCGGGGGGGCGCGTCTGAAAAACTGTTTTTT.

The table lists this clonotype with many counts. This chain uses TRBV28 with TRBJ1-2; perhaps TRBD1 as D (5 bases). The CDR3 consists of 15 residues. V lost 2 bases and J 3 bases, leaving 13 bases between the germline ends. Germline values: CDR1 MDHEN, CDR2 SYDVKM. The CDR3 DNA follows: TGTGCCAGCAGTTTAGTGGGGCAGGGATACTATGGCTACACCTTC. Translated, it gives CASSLVGQGYYGYTF.

The chain links TRBV7-3 to TRBJ2-6; D is possibly TRBD1 or TRBD2 (5 bases each). This CDR3 is 17 amino acids long. Trimming removed 1 base at V and 0 bases at J, with 10 bases between. The germline V gene has CDR1 SGHTA and CDR2 FQGTGA. The CDR3 nucleotides are TGTGCCAGCAGCTTAATGGGACGGAGCTCTGGGGCCAACGTCCTGACTTTC. Amino acids: CASSLMGRSSGANVLTF.

A remark on this clonotype: This may arise from a read error, as a much more abundant clone is one base away. The V and J genes are TRBV6-1 and TRBJ2-2; maybe TRBD2 (6 bases). Germline V CDR1 and CDR2: MNHNS, SASEGT. V lost 6 bases and J 6 bases, leaving 29 bases between the germline ends. This CDR3 is built from 19 residues. This chain's CDR3 is CASSPLPQTSLRGAGELFF. CDR3 nucleotides: TGTGCCAGCAGCCCCCTTCCACAGACGTCCCTTCGCGGGGCCGGGGAGCTGTTTTTT.

Worth noting for this clonotype: A read error may produce the germline difference seen at one junction end. The chain couples TRBV28 to TRBJ2-5; D remains ambiguous. Germline V lookup: CDR1 MDHEN, CDR2 SYDVKM. This CDR3 region has 13 residues. The CDR3 region is CASSRGSLQTQHF. The CDR3 DNA is TGTGCCAGCAGTCGCGGATCCCTGCAGACCCAGCACTTC.

In this sample, this clonotype turned up a few times. With a much larger clone just one base away, this may be a read error. The gene calls are TRBV30 and TRBJ1-1, with D tentatively TRBD1 (5 bases). Trimming took 5 bases from V and 1 from J, leaving 17 bases between them. The CDR3 has 15 residues. In germline, CDR1 is GTSNPN, CDR2 SVGIG (reference sequence). In DNA form, the CDR3 reads TGTGCCTGGGTCAACCCAGGGCTCCGGAACACTGAAGCTTTCTTT. This encodes CAWVNPGLRNTEAFF. Together with reference TRBV30 and TRBJ1-1, the CDR3 gives the full variable domain: SQTIHQWPATLVQPVGSPLSLECTVEGTSNPNLYWYRQAAGRGLQLLFYSVGIGQISSEVPQNLSASRPQDRQFILSSKKLLLSDSGFYLCAWVNPGLRNTEAFFGQGTRLTVV.

On this clonotype: The junction does not match germline at one end; this may be a read error. The chain combines TRBV20-1 with TRBJ2-7, with 9 bases fitting TRBD2. Germline CDR1 reads DFQATT; CDR2 reads SNEGSKA (reference sequence). This CDR3 is built from 14 residues. The CDR3 nucleotides read TGCAGTGCTAGGAATCCTAGCGGGACCTATGAGCAGTACTTC. It codes for CSARNPSGTYEQYF.

Note on this clonotype: The missing conserved phenylalanine or tryptophan at the end of this CDR3 makes a read error likely. The chain joins TRBV28 to TRBJ1-2; TRBD1 is a possible D gene (5 bases). The CDR3 length is 13 residues. With 2 bases removed from V and 7 bases from J, the gap between germline ends came to 11 bases. Germline V gene lookup returns CDR1 MDHEN and CDR2 SYDVKM. CDR3 sequence: CASSLTGPCGYTS. As DNA, the CDR3 is TGTGCCAGCAGTTTAACGGGACCGTGTGGCTACACCTCC.

As regards this clonotype: A much larger clone differs from this one at a single base, so this may be a read error. CDR3 in DNA: TGCGCCAGCAGCTCCCAAGCGGGAGTGGTCGGGGAGCTGTTTTTT. Its protein product is CASSSQAGVVGELFF. The chain has TRBV5-1 and TRBJ2-2; 8 bases map to TRBD2. V trimming: 3 bases; J trimming: 7 bases; junction bases outside the gene matches: 8. The CDR3 extends over 15 amino acids. Looked up from germline, CDR1 is SGHRS and CDR2 is YFSETQ.